This TCR beta chain was documented in a study of yellow fever vaccine responses in identical twins. In TCRdb, the RT-PCR reads were re-called with MiXCR into one record per CDR3 protein. The sample lists roughly 15,000 distinct CDR3 sequences; 65% to 85% were seen once. Notes on the study in general: After vaccination, twins' T cell response reportedly seemed partly convergent, partly personalized.

Per germline, CDR1 MDHEN and CDR2 SYDVKM. Trimming left V 3 bases short and J 5 bases short, with 10 bases between. The length of the CDR3 is 13 residues. Of note for this clonotype: What it recognizes is unknown.

V gene TRBV28 combines with J gene TRBJ1-1; weak D call: TRBD1 (5 bases). The sequenced sample was T cells from blood (PBMCs), unsorted or a sorted subset (not recorded which), obtained before or after yellow fever vaccination (not recorded which). The sequence was collected from a woman in her late teens or twenties who received the yellow fever vaccine. The CDR3 sequence is CASSLGKGTEAFF. The CDR3 DNA is TGTGCCAGCAGTTTGGGTAAGGGGACTGAAGCTTTCTTT.